The entry below gives a single T cell receptor (beta chain) sequence along with its context. As yet, its antigen is unknown. The data are from a study of shared clonotypes between healthy human individuals. Study information: Donors, aged 18 to 49, were two women and three men.

The ends were cut back, 4 bases at V and 4 bases at J, with 14 bases in the middle. Germline lookup yields CDR1 MNHEY and CDR2 SMNVEV (reference sequence). The CDR3 has 14 amino acids. Whole-study findings and limits: Few donors restricted represented genetic and exposure-history diversity. Inspection by rarefaction showed sorted-subset sequencing to be incomplete despite large depth. Naive CD4 clonotypes overlapped across a handful of donors at around 5%.

This table comes from immunoSEQ multiplex PCR, and its TCRdb copy is limited to in-frame clones, with some not included. Of about 2.5 million clones detected, just under 95% appear once; the ten largest clones hold 0.37%. The source material was naive CD4+ T cells from PBMCs. Documented subset: CD45RA+ positively selected. The chain uses TRBV27 and TRBJ2-7; D unclear. The receptor was derived from a young man in good health. Some clones in this sample may be carry-over from other donors' samples. The CDR3 DNA reads as TGTGCCAGCAGTTCTCTAGGCCGGAGTTACGAGCAGTACTTC. This gives the protein CASSSLGRSYEQYF.